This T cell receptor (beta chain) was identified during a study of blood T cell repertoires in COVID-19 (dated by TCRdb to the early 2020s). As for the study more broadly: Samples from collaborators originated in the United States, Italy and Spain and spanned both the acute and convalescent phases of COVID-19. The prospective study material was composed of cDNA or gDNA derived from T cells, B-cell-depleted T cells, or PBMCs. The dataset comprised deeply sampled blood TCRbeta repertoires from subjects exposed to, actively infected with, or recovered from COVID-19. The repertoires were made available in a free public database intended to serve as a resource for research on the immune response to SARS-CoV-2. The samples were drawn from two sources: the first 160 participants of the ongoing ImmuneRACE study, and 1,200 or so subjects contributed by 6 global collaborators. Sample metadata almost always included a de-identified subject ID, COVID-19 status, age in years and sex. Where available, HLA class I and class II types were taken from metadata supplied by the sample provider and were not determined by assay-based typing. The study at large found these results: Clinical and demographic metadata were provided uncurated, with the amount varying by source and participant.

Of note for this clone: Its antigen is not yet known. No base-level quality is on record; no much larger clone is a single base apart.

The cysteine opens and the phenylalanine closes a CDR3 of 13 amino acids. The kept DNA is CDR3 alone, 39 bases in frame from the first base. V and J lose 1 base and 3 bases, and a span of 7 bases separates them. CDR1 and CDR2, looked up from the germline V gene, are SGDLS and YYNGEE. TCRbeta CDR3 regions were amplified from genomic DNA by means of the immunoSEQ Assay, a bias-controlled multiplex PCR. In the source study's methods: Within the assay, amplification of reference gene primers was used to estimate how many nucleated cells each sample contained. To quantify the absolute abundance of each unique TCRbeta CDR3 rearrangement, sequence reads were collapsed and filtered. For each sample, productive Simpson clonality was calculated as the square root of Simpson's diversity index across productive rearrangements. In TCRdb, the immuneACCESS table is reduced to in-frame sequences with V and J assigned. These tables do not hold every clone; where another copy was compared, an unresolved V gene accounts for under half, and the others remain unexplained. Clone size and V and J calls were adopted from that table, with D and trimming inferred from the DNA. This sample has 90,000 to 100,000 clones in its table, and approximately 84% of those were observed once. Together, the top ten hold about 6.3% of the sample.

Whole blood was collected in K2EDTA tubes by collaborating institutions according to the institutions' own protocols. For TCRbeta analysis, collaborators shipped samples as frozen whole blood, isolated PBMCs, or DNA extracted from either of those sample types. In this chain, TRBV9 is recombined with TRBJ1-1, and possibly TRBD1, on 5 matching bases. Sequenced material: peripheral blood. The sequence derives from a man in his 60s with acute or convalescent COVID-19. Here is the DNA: TGTGCCAGCAGCGTACAGGGTTACACTGAAGCTTTCTTT. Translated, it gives CASSVQGYTEAFF.